The present T cell receptor beta chain was sequenced within a study of T cells after yellow fever vaccination (dated by TCRdb to between 2018 and 2021). Context from the whole study: Libraries from fractions with low cell numbers were prepared with the SMART-Seq v4 Ultra Low Input RNA kit. Blood was collected at multiple timepoints before and after primary and secondary immunization, and bulk PBMC replicates and cell subsets were isolated. Two healthy male donors made up the cohort, one aged 18 to 29 years and the other aged 30 to 39 years. To follow T-cell clones before and after both primary and booster YFV17D yellow fever vaccination, bulk TCR alpha and beta repertoires underwent longitudinal sequencing.

This specimen's treatment or condition label, per the study, means: live attenuated yellow fever vaccine strain. PBMCs were isolated from peripheral blood using a standard Ficoll-Paque protocol. Dynabeads CD4 and CD8 positive selection kits were used to isolate the CD4 and CD8 T-cell fractions. RNA was extracted with TriZol from bulk PBMCs, CD4 and CD8 fractions, and dextramer-positive and dextramer-negative fractions. This clonotype was seen a few times. Its target antigen remains unknown. One base away there is no much larger clone; base qualities are not given. The data were produced on an Illumina NovaSeq 6000. TCR cDNA was made using 5'RACE template switching, a step that added a universal primer site and unique molecular identifiers. Priming for cDNA synthesis came from both the TCR alpha and TCR beta constant segments. Library amplification involved two PCR steps, and the second step added sample barcodes and sequencing adapters. Sequencing of libraries was done on Illumina HiSeq 2500 (2x100 bp) or NovaSeq (2x150 bp). The authors' analysis ran thus. Reads were demultiplexed and collapsed into UMI consensus sequences with MIGEC, and V(D)J alignment was performed with MiXCR. Vaccine-responding clonotypes were identified with edgeR using replicate PBMC samples, with FDR below 0.01 and a log2 fold change above 5 up to day 15 being required. Each bulk clonotype was labeled CD4 or CD8 based on which sequenced repertoire, CD4 or CD8, contained the clonotype at higher abundance. The public reads were reprocessed in TCRdb via fastp at Q25 and MiXCR, keeping in-frame beta chains. A single entry per CDR3 protein holds the most common genes and DNA from its merged rows. The V and J calls, along with clone size, are taken from TCRdb and not from the paper's own processing. For this sample there are 120,000 or so distinct CDR3 sequences; roughly 10% appear just once. The ten largest clonotypes hold about 40% of the sample.

In the germline V gene (reference sequence), CDR1 corresponds to SEHNR and CDR2 to FQNEAQ. V is trimmed back by 4 bases and J by 6 bases, and the junction contains 3 bases that no gene match accounts for. The cysteine opens and the valine closes a CDR3 of 12 amino acids. The sequence is cut down to CDR3 DNA, 36 bases in frame from base 1. On the study overall, not on this receptor specifically: Because only a couple of donors were included in the study, the extent to which the findings can be generalized is limited. Computational filtering was required because FACS-sorted repertoires could contain abundant contaminating clonotypes from the bulk population. Most clones expanded after primary vaccination (almost 97% of CD4 and 88% of CD8) were re-detected after the booster, suggesting that broad memory maintenance occurred. Compared with the primary T-cell response, the secondary T-cell response was faster but weaker, reaching its peak on day 5 rather than on day 15. A small fraction of clonotypes showed up in both the CD4 and CD8 compartments, probably as a result of convergent recombination.

The source material was CD8+ T cells sorted from PBMCs, sampled on the day of the yellow fever booster vaccination. The chain is assembled from TRBV7-9 and TRBJ2-7; 7 nucleotides in the junction match TRBD1. The TCR comes from a man aged 18 to 30 who received the YFV17D yellow fever vaccine. In nucleotide form, the sequence is TGTGCCAGCAGCTCAGACAGGGCCGAGCAGTACGTC. Translated, it gives CASSSDRAEQYV.